Presented here are 18 T cell receptor beta chains from one specimen sequenced in a study of spatial heterogeneity in lung cancer. Specified time point: sample taken at primary tumor resection. TCRdb re-analysed the 5' RACE reads in MiXCR, keeping a single row per CDR3 protein. The data show just over 75,000 distinct CDR3 sequences, about 8% seen once. Sequencing was performed on PBMCs, taken at surgery. These receptors originate from a male donor with early-stage non-small cell lung cancer.

This clonotype was detected ten times or more. The J gene is TRBJ1-1, the V gene TRBV5-1; 7 bases agree with TRBD1. The CDR3 extends over 15 amino acids. Losses at the gene ends were 0 bases for V and 4 bases for J; bases not matched to a gene: 6. The germline gives CDR1 SGHRS, CDR2 YFSETQ. CDR3 in DNA: TGCGCCAGCAGCTTGGGACAGGGATCTTTCACTGAAGCTTTCTTT. Translation: CASSLGQGSFTEAFF.

The table lists this clonotype with a few counts. The rearrangement joins TRBV6-1 to TRBJ2-1, with 14 bases matching TRBD2. After removal of 4 bases from V and 4 bases from J, the junction contained 6 bases not matched to a gene. This CDR3 has 17 amino acids. Germline values: CDR1 MNHNS, CDR2 SASEGT. The CDR3 reads CASSATSGRAVYNEQFF. DNA for the CDR3: TGTGCCAGCAGTGCGACTAGCGGGAGGGCCGTTTACAATGAGCAGTTCTTC.

The V gene is TRBV6-5, the J gene TRBJ2-7; 7 bases are a match to TRBD2. The CDR3 runs to 15 residues. The J segment lost 2 bases and the V segment lost 2 bases, leaving 6 bases of the junction unmatched. Germline values: CDR1 MNHEY, CDR2 SVGAGI. The DNA of the CDR3 is TGTGCCAGCAGTTACACGGCAGGGAGGGCCTACGAGCAGTACTTC. Translating gives CASSYTAGRAYEQYF.

This clonotype was observed a few times. This chain connects TRBV7-9 to TRBJ1-5; the D gene is possibly TRBD1 (6 bases). Germline values: CDR1 SEHNR, CDR2 FQNEAQ (reference sequence). The CDR3 loop spans 14 amino acids. The germline V and J ends were trimmed by 5 bases and 4 bases, with 12 bases remaining between them. The CDR3 region is CASSRGQTNQPQHF. As DNA, the CDR3 is TGTGCCAGCAGCCGGGGACAAACAAATCAGCCCCAGCATTTT.

Many counts were recorded for this clonotype. The chain couples TRBV27 to TRBJ2-1, with TRBD1 as a possible D gene (5 bases). V lost 3 bases and J 7 bases, leaving 13 bases between the germline ends. The CDR3 loop spans 14 amino acids. Looked up from germline, CDR1 is MNHEY and CDR2 is SMNVEV (reference sequence). CDR3 region: CASSFPGQGNEQFF. CDR3 nucleotide sequence: TGTGCCAGCAGTTTCCCGGGCCAGGGAAATGAGCAGTTCTTC.

This clonotype was seen at least ten times. The rearrangement joins TRBV20-1 to TRBJ2-7, with D perhaps matching TRBD1 or TRBD2 (6 bases each). The germline V and J ends were trimmed by 8 bases and 4 bases, with 15 bases remaining between them. Germline lookup yields CDR1 DFQATT and CDR2 SNEGSKA (reference sequence). The CDR3 length is 12 residues. The CDR3 region is CSLLGGQYEQYF. The CDR3, as DNA: TGCAGTCTATTGGGGGGCCAATACGAGCAGTACTTC.

The V gene is TRBV6-1, the J gene TRBJ1-1, with D unresolved. Looked up from germline, CDR1 is MNHNS and CDR2 is SASEGT. The V end lost 8 bases, the J end lost 0 bases, and 10 bases lay between the germline ends. This CDR3 comprises 13 residues. The CDR3 here is CASSMTVNTEAFF. DNA of the CDR3: TGTGCCAGCTCCATGACCGTGAACACTGAAGCTTTCTTT.

The rearrangement joins TRBV19 to TRBJ1-2; the D gene is possibly TRBD1 (6 bases). This CDR3 is 14 amino acids long. Trimming removed 2 bases from V and 4 bases from J, with 11 bases in between. From germline, CDR1 is LNHDA and CDR2 SQIVND (reference sequence). The CDR3 region has the DNA TGTGCCAGTAGTATAACAGGGCCCACCTATGGCTACACCTTC. It yields the protein CASSITGPTYGYTF.

This clonotype has a handful of counts. This chain joins TRBV27 and TRBJ1-2, with D maybe TRBD1 (5 bases). Looked up from germline, CDR1 is MNHEY and CDR2 is SMNVEV (reference sequence). V was shortened by 6 bases and J by 4 bases, with 12 bases between the two germline ends. This CDR3 comprises 13 residues. For the CDR3, the DNA is TGTGCCAGCAGACAAACAGGAAGCTATGGCTACACCTTC. Translated: CASRQTGSYGYTF.

Many counts were recorded for this clonotype. The chain uses TRBV19 and TRBJ1-5, with D possibly TRBD1 on 5 matching bases. The CDR3 has 13 residues. Trimming took 6 bases from V and 2 from J, leaving 8 bases between them. Germline V gene data show CDR1 as LNHDA and CDR2 as SQIVND (reference sequence). CDR3 coding DNA: TGTGCCAGTAGGGGGACGGGCAATCAGCCCCAGCATTTT. This codes for CASRGTGNQPQHF.

For this clonotype: A read error may explain this, as a much larger clone is one base away. This is likely a read error, given that the CDR3 carries no conserved phenylalanine or tryptophan at its end. This rearrangement joins TRBV29-1 to TRBJ2-7, with D possibly matching TRBD1 (8 bases). V was pared by 6 bases and J by 3 bases, with 12 bases between. CDR3 length equals 12 residues. Germline-derived CDR1 and CDR2 are SQVTM and ANQGSEA. The DNA for the CDR3 is TGCAGCGTGAACAGGGGGGGCTACGAGCAGTACTCC. Its translation is CSVNRGGYEQYS.

This clonotype was observed at least ten times. The J gene is TRBJ2-1, the V gene TRBV29-1, with D uncertain. Germline-derived CDR1 and CDR2 are SQVTM and ANQGSEA. The CDR3 is 12 amino acids. The V end was cut by 5 bases, the J end by 1 base, with 6 bases between. CDR3 DNA: TGCAGCGTTTATGGGTCCTACAATGAGCAGTTCTTC. This translates into CSVYGSYNEQFF.

J is TRBJ2-7 and V is TRBV7-9, with D unclear. The CDR3 extends over 13 amino acids. Trimming took 6 bases from V and 1 from J, leaving 10 bases between them. Germline V gene sequence: CDR1 SEHNR, CDR2 FQNEAQ (reference sequence). This CDR3 reads CASRSIGSYEQYF. Written as DNA, the CDR3 is TGTGCCAGCAGGTCCATAGGATCCTACGAGCAGTACTTC.

This clonotype was observed at least ten times. This chain uses TRBV7-9 with TRBJ2-3; D is uncertain. CDR3 size: 12 residues. Trimming pared 4 bases from V and 2 bases from J, leaving 4 bases between. Germline V CDR1 and CDR2: SEHNR, FQNEAQ (reference sequence). CDR3 DNA sequence: TGTGCCAGCAGCTCCAACACAGATACGCAGTATTTT. It encodes CASSSNTDTQYF.

This clonotype was counted at least ten times. The rearrangement joins TRBV15 to TRBJ2-2; D is ambiguous. The CDR3 sequence is 13 residues long. From germline, CDR1 is LNHNV and CDR2 YYDKDF (reference sequence). The V end was cut by 4 bases, the J end by 0 bases, with 3 bases between. CDR3 bases: TGTGCCACCAGCATGGCGAACACCGGGGAGCTGTTTTTT. Its translation: CATSMANTGELFF. The variable domain in full, completed from reference TRBV15 and TRBJ2-2, reads DAMVIQNPRYQVTQFGKPVTLSCSQTLNHNVMYWYQQKSSQAPKLLFHYYDKDFNNEADTPDNFQSRRPNTSFCFLDIRSPGLGDTAMYLCATSMANTGELFFGEGSRLTVL.

As concerns this clonotype: A single base separates this from a much larger clone, so it may be a read error. This chain links TRBV2 with TRBJ2-7, with D uncertain. CDR3 length equals 13 residues. Germline-derived CDR1 and CDR2 are SNHLY and FYNNEI. CDR3 sequence (DNA): TGTGCCAGCAGTGAAGTCTCCGGCTACAAGCAGTACTTC. Its protein is CASSEVSGYKQYF.

This clonotype was seen a handful of times. The chain links TRBV18 to TRBJ2-3; D uncertain. This CDR3 region has 15 residues. CDR1 is KGHSH, CDR2 LQKENI, per germline. Trimming pared 2 bases from V and 6 bases from J, leaving 15 bases between. Written as DNA, the CDR3 is TGTGCCAGCTCACCATTAGACGCAGTATCGGATACGCAGTATTTT. Amino acid sequence: CASSPLDAVSDTQYF.

Within the sample, this clonotype is medium-sized (0.01 to 0.1%). The gene calls are TRBV12-3 or TRBV12-4 and TRBJ1-1, with a weak D call TRBD1 (5 bases). Trimming removed 6 bases at V and 1 base at J, with 9 bases between. This CDR3 is 13 amino acids long. The CDR3 DNA reads as TGTGCCAGCAGCTTGGGGGGGAACACTGAAGCTTTCTTT. This translates into CASSLGGNTEAFF.